These 7 T cell receptor beta chains share one sample of origin, sequenced in a study of Ad26.COV2.S vaccination and SARS-CoV-2 variants. Repertoires were generated with immunoSEQ multiplex PCR, while TCRdb's copy carries only in-frame clones and drops some. This sample has a few hundred thousand clones, with about 90% found just once. The treatment denotes: some 19 received Ad26.COV2.S at low or high dose, single or two shots; 5 received placebo; per-sample allocation not given. Day 63 after the first vaccine or placebo injection was the time point for sampling. The sequencing used peripheral blood, collected in a trial of Ad26.COV2.S vaccine versus placebo. Receptors were obtained from a person aged 18-65 years who received the Ad26.COV2.S COVID-19 vaccine or a placebo.

The V and J genes are TRBV5-1 and TRBJ2-2; 8 nucleotides agree with TRBD1. Trimming took 3 bases from V and 3 from J; bases not matched to a gene: 4. Germline V CDR1 and CDR2: SGHRS, YFSETQ. This CDR3 spans 15 amino acids. The CDR3 DNA reads as TGCGCCAGCAGCTGGACAGGGCCAGACACCGGGGAGCTGTTTTTT. This codes for CASSWTGPDTGELFF.

The genes are TRBV6-5 and TRBJ2-1; no reliable D call. Between the trimmed V and J ends, which lost 7 bases and 9 bases, there was a span of 13 bases. The germline CDR1 and CDR2 sequences are MNHEY and SVGAGI. The CDR3 spans 12 residues. The CDR3, as DNA: TGTGCCAGCACTCCTGAGGTTAGTGAGCAGTTCTTC. Protein product: CASTPEVSEQFF.

This chain joins TRBV9 and TRBJ2-1, with 7 bases aligning to TRBD2. This CDR3 comprises 15 residues. J gave up 5 bases and V 3 bases, and 8 bases lay outside the gene matches. Germline CDR1 is SGDLS and CDR2 is YYNGEE. The CDR3 is CASSAGTNSHNEQFF. DNA of the CDR3: TGTGCCAGCAGCGCGGGGACTAACTCACACAATGAGCAGTTCTTC.

V gene TRBV11-2 combines with J gene TRBJ1-4; D perhaps matches TRBD1 (6 bases). The CDR3 spans 17 residues. The V gene lost 1 base and the J gene lost 3 bases, with 15 bases spanning the gap. From germline, CDR1 is SGHAT and CDR2 FQNNGV. In nucleotides, the CDR3 is TGTGCCAGCAGCTTAGTAGGGTGGGGGGCGGCTAATGAAAAACTGTTTTTT. It translates to CASSLVGWGAANEKLFF.

This chain joins TRBV5-1 and TRBJ2-2; 9 nucleotides match TRBD1. J was trimmed by 5 bases and V by 2 bases; bases with no gene match: 4. The CDR3 loop spans 15 amino acids. Germline CDR1 is SGHRS and CDR2 is YFSETQ. CDR3 nucleotides: TGCGCCAGCAGCTTCCGACAGGGGGGGACCGGGGAGCTGTTTTTT. Protein: CASSFRQGGTGELFF.

This clone was found a few times. The chain recombines TRBV7-8 with TRBJ2-7; 7 positions match TRBD1. This CDR3 comprises 16 residues. The V gene end was trimmed by 4 bases and the J gene end by 0 bases; junction bases not matched to a gene: 9. Per the germline V gene, CDR1 is SGHVS and CDR2 is FQNEAQ. CDR3: CASSSPQDRSSYEQYF. The CDR3 nucleotides read TGTGCCAGCAGCTCGCCCCAGGACAGGAGCTCCTACGAGCAGTACTTC.

The rearrangement joins TRBV6-1 to TRBJ2-6; 7 positions match TRBD1. After removal of 4 bases from V and 0 bases from J, the junction contained 3 bases not matched to a gene. Germline loops: CDR1 MNHNS, CDR2 SASEGT. This CDR3 has 16 residues. CDR3 amino acids: CASSGTGLSGANVLTF. The CDR3 bases are TGTGCCAGCAGTGGGACAGGCCTCTCTGGGGCCAACGTCCTGACTTTC.